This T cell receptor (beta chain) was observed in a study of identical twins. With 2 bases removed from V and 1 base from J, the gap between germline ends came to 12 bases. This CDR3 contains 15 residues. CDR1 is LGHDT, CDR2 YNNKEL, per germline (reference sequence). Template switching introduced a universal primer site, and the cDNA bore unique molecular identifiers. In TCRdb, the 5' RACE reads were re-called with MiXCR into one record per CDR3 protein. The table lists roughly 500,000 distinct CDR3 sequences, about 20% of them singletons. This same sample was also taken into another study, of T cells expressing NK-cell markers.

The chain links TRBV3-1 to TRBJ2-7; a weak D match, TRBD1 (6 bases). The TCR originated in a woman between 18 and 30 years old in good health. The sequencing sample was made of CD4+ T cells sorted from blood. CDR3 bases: TGTGCCAGCAGCCAATTTTCAGGGGTTTCCTACGAGCAGTACTTC. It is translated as CASSQFSGVSYEQYF.